This TCR beta chain was identified in a study of shared clonotypes between healthy human individuals (dated by TCRdb to between 2020 and 2021). With respect to the entire study: Three men and a couple of women, aged 18 to 49 years, made up the cohort. Per donor, leukapheresis produced somewhere between about 0.9 and 10 billion PBMCs. The study deeply sequenced blood TCR repertoires of about 5 healthy adults to estimate repertoire size and the extent of clonotype sharing between individuals. To increase sequencing depth and limit assay-specific biases, different laboratories used diverse techniques to prepare libraries and sequence TCR repertoires. Overall results and qualifications from the work: Only blood was sampled, and tissue TCR repertoires likely differ from those in blood. Pairwise subsampling led to the expectation that sequencing depth would affect the degree of clonotype sharing among donors. Because the study included only a small number of donors, the genetic and exposure-history diversity represented was limited.

Spanning cysteine to phenylalanine, the CDR3 consists of 15 amino acids. Only CDR3 DNA remains: 45 bases, in frame from the first base. Here V drops 9 bases and J drops 2 bases, and the junction holds 8 bases not matched to any gene. CDR1 is given as SGHNT and CDR2 as YYREEE, both from the germline V gene (reference sequence). As concerns this clone: Its antigen has not been determined. Base quality data are lacking; no much larger clone is found one base away.

The donors were healthy, HIV-negative adults with no recently reported acute infections or vaccinations. Every donor was a Caucasian adult residing in Nashville, Tennessee, USA. For unsorted samples, roughly 91 million PBMCs were counted, and genomic DNA was extracted using the QIAamp DNA Blood Mini kit. Blood was collected by leukapheresis, and PBMCs were isolated by Ficoll-Histopaque density gradient centrifugation and then cryopreserved in liquid nitrogen vapor phase. Using the deep immunoSEQ assay, TCR CDR3 regions were amplified from genomic DNA by multiplex PCR. Extracted genomic DNA from each cell subset was distributed evenly across all wells of several immunoSEQ 96-well plates, and each plate was treated as a replicate. Each replicate PCR for unsorted PBMC received roughly 290 ng genomic DNA, equal to about 30,000 T cell genomes. Genomic DNA from unsorted PBMC was sequenced over ten immunoSEQ deep assay plates. Purified libraries were quantified with a Qubit 3.0 fluorometer, sized on a Bioanalyzer 2100, and re-quantified with the KAPA Library Quantification kit. A separate single-read 150-cycle Illumina NextSeq 550 flow cell was used to sequence each immunoSEQ 96-well plate. Per the original workflow: Because the immunoSEQ output held only junctional sequences and lacked quality scores, the filtering could not match the filtering applied to full-length reads. To assign V/J genes and CDR3, sequences were annotated using PyIR, a Python wrapper for IgBLAST v1.9, with IMGT germline references. Any read was removed if the V/J assignment was weak (E-value above 1e-6), the CDR3 was missing, or the read contained stop codons, out-of-frame junctions, or ambiguous translated residues. V3J clonotypes were defined as sequences sharing an identical inferred V gene, J gene, and CDR3 amino acid sequence. Percentage overlap between repertoires was calculated by dividing the number of shared unique clonotypes by the size of the smaller repertoire. RTK rarefaction, the Chao1 estimator, and Recon v2.1 estimates of unobserved clonotypes were used to assess repertoire richness. TCRdb obtained this table from immuneACCESS and retained in-frame rearrangements with V and J assigned. These tables miss some clones; where compared with another copy, unresolved V genes account for less than half of the shortfall, and the remainder is unexplained. The V and J calls and clone size are taken from that table; D and trimming were inferred from the DNA. The sample table holds some 480,000 clones, of which around 80% were seen once. The ten largest make up approximately 12% of the sample.

This sequence was found in a woman between 35 and 50 years old in good health. Some clones in this sample may be carry-over from other donors' samples. The chain joins TRBV5-4 to TRBJ2-1, with TRBD2 matching 10 junction bases. The material sequenced was PBMCs. The nucleotide sequence reads TGTGCCACCCTGATAGCGGGAGGAACCTACAATGAGCAGTTCTTC. It codes for CATLIAGGTYNEQFF.